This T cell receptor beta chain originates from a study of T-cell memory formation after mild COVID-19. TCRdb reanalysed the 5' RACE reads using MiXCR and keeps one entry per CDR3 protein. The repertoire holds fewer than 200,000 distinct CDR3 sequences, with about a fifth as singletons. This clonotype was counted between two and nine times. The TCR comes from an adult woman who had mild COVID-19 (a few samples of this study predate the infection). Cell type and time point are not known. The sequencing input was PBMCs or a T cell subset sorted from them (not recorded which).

CDR3 sequence reads: CASSEGAGNEAFF. CDR3 DNA sequence: TGTGCCAGCAGTGAAGGCGCGGGGAATGAAGCTTTCTTT. The chain employs TRBV6-1 and TRBJ1-1; D is undetermined. The germline CDR1 and CDR2 sequences are MNHNS and SASEGT. The CDR3 runs to 13 residues. The V end was cut by 1 base, the J end by 7 bases, with 10 bases between.